The sequence of this T cell receptor beta chain was determined in a study of blood T cell repertoires in COVID-19. On the study more broadly: The United States, Italy and Spain were the sources of the acute and convalescent COVID-19 samples.

As processed by the authors: For nucleated cells, counts were estimated from reference gene primer amplification. Profiled with immunoSEQ multiplex PCR; TCRdb holds only in-frame clones, not every one. V and J calls and clone size are those listed in that table; D and trimming were worked out from the DNA. The sample shows fewer than 200,000 clones, around 92% of them seen only once. The V gene end was trimmed by 6 bases and the J gene end by 4 bases; junction bases not matched to a gene: 4. This CDR3 comprises 14 residues. Germline CDR1 reads SGHAT; CDR2 reads FQNNGV. Input material: peripheral blood. This sequence was found in a man aged 25 to 40 with COVID-19, enrolled during active disease. The chain couples TRBV11-2 to TRBJ2-7; 12 nucleotides agree with TRBD2. The CDR3 loop is CASRPTSGSYEQYF. The CDR3, as DNA: TGTGCCAGCAGACCGACTAGCGGGAGTTACGAGCAGTACTTC.